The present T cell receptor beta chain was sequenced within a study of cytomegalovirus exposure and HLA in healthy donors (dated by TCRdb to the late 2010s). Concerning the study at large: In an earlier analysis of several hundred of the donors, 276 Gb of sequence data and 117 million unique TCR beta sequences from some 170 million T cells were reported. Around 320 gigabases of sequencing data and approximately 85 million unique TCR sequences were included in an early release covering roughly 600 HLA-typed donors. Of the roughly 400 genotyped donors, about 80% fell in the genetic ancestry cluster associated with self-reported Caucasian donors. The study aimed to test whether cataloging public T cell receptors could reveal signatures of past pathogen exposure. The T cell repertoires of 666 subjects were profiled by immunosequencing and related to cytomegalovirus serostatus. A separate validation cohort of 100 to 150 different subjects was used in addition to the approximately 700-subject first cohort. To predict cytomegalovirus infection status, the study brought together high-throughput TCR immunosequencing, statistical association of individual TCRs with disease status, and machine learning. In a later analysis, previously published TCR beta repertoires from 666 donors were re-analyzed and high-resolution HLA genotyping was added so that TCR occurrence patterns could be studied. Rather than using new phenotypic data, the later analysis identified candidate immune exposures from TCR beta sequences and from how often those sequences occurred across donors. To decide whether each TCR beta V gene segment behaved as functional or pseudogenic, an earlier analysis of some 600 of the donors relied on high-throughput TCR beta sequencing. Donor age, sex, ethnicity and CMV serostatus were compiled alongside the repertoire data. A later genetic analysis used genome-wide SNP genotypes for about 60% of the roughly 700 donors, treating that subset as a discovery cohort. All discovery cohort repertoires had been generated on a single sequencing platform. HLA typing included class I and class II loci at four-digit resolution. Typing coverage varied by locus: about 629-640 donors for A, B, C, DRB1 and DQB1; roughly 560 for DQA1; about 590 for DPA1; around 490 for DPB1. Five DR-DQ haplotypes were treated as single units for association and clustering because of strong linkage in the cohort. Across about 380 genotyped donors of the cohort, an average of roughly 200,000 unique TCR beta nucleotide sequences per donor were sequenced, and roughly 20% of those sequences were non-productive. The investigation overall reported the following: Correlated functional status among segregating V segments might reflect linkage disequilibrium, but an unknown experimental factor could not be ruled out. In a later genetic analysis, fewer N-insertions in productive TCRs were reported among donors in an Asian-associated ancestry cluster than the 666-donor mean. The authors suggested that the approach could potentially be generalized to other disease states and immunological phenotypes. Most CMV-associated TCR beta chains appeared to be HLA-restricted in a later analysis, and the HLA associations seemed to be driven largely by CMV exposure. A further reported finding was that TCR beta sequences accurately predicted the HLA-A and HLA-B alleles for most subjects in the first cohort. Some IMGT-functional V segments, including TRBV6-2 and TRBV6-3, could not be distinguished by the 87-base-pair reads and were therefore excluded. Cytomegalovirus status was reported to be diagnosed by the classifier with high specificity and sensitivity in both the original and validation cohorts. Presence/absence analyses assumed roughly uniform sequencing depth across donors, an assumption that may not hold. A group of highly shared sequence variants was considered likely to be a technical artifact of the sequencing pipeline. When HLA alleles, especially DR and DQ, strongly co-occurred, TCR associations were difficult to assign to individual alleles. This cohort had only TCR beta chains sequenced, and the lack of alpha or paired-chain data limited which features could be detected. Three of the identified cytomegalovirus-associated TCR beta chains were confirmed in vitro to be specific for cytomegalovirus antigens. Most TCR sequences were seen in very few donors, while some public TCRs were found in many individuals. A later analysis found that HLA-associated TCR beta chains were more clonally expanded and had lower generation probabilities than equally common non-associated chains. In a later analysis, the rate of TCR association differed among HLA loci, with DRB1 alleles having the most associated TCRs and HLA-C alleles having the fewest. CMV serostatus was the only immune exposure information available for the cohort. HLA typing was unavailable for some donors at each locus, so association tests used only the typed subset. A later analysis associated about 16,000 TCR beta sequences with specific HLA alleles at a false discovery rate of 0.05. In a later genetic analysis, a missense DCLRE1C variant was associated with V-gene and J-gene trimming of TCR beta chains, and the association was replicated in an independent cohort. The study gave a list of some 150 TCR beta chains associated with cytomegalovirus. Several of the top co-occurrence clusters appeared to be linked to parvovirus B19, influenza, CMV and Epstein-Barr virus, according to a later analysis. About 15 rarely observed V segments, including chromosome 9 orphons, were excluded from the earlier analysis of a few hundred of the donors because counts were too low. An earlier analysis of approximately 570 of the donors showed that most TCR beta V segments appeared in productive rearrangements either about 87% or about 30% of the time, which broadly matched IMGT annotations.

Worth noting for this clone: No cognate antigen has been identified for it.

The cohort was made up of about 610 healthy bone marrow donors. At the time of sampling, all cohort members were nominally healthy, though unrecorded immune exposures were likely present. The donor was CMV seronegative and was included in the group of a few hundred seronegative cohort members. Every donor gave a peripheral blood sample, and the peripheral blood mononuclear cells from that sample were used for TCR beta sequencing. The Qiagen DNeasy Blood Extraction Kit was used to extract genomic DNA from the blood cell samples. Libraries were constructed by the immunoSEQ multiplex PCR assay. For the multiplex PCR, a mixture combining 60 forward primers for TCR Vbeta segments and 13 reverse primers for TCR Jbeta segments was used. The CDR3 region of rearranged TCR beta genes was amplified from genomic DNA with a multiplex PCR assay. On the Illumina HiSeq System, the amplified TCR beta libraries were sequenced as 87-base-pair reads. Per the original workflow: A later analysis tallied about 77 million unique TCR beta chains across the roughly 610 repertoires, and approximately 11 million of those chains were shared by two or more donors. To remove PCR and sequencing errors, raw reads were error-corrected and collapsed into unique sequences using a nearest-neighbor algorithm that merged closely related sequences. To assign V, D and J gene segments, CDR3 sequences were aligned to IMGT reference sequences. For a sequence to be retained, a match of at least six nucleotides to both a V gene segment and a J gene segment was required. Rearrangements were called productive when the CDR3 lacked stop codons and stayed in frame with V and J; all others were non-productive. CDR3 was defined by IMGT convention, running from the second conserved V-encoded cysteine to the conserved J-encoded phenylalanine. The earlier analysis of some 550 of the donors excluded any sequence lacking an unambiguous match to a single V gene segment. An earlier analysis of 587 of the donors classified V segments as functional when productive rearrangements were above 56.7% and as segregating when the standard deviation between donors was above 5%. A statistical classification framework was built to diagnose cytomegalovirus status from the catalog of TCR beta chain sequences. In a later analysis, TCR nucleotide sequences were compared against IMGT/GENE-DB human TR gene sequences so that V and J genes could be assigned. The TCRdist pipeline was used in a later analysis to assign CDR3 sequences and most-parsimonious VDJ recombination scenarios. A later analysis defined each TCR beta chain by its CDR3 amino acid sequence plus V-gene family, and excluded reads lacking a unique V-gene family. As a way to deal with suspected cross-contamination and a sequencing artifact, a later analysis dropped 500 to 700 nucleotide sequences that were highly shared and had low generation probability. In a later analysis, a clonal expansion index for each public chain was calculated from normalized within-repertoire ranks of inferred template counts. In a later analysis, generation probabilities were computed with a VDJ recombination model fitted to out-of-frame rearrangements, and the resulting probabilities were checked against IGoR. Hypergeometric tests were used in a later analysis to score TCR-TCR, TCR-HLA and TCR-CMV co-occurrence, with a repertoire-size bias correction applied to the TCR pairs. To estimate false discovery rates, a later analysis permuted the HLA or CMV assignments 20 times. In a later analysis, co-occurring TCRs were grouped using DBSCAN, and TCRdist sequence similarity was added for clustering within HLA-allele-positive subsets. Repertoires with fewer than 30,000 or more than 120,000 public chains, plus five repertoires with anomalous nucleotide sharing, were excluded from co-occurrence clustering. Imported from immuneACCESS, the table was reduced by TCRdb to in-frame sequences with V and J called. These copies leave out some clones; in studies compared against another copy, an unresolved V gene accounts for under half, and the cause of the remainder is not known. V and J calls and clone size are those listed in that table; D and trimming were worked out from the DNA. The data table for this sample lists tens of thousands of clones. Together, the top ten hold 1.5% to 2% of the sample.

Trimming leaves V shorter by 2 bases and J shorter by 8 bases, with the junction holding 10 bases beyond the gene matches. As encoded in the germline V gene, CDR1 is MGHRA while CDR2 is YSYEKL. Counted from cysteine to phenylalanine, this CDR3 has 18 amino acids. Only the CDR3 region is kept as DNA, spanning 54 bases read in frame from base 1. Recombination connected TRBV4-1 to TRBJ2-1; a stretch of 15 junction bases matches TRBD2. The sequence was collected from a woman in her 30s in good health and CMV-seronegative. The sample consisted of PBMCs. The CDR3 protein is CASSQMRTSGRAAYEQFF. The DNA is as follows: TGCGCCAGCAGCCAAATGAGGACTAGCGGGAGGGCCGCTTATGAGCAGTTCTTC.